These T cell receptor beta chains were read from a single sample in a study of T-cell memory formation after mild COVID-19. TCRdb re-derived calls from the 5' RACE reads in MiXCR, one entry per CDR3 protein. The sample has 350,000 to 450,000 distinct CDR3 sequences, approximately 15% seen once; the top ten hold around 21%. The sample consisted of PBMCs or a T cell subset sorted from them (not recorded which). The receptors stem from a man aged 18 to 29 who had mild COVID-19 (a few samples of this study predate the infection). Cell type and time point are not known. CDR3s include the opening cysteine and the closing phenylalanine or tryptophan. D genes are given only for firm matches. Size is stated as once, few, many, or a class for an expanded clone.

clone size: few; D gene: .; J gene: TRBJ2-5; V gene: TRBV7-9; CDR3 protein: CASTLAGETQYF; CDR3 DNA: TGTGCCAGCACCTTAGCTGGAGAGACCCAGTACTTC
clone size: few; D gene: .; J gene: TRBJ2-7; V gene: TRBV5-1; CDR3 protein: CASSLALGVWTYEQYF; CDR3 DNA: TGCGCCAGCAGCTTGGCTTTGGGTGTATGGACCTACGAGCAGTACTTC
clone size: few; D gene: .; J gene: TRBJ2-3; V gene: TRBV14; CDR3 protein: CASSQVQQDTQYF; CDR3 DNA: TGTGCCAGCAGCCAAGTCCAGCAAGATACGCAGTATTTT
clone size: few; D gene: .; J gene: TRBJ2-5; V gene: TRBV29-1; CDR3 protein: CSVERSGSSIGTQYF; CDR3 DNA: TGCAGCGTTGAGCGGTCAGGGTCCTCGATTGGTACCCAGTACTTC
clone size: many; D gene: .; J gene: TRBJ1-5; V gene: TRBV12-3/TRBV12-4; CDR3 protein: CASSLAGVSNQPQHF; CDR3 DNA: TGTGCCAGCAGTTTAGCAGGGGTTAGCAATCAGCCCCAGCATTTT
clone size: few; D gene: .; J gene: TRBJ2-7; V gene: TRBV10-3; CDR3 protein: CAISDGTGLQQYF; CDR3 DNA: TGTGCCATCAGTGATGGAACAGGGTTACAGCAGTACTTC
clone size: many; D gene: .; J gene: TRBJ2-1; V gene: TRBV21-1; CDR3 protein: CASTTSPAGIYNEQFF; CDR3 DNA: TGTGCCAGCACCACTAGTCCGGCAGGGATATACAATGAGCAGTTCTTC
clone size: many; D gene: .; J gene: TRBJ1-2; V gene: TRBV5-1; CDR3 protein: CASSLGDVYGYTF; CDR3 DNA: TGCGCCAGCAGCTTAGGGGATGTCTATGGCTACACCTTC
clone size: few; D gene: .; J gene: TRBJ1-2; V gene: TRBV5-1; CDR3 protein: CASRETVNYGYTF; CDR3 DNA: TGCGCCAGCAGGGAGACGGTTAACTATGGCTACACCTTC
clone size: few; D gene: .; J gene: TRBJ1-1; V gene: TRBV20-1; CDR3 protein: CSAHQDMNTEAFF; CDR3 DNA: TGCAGTGCTCATCAGGACATGAACACTGAAGCTTTCTTT